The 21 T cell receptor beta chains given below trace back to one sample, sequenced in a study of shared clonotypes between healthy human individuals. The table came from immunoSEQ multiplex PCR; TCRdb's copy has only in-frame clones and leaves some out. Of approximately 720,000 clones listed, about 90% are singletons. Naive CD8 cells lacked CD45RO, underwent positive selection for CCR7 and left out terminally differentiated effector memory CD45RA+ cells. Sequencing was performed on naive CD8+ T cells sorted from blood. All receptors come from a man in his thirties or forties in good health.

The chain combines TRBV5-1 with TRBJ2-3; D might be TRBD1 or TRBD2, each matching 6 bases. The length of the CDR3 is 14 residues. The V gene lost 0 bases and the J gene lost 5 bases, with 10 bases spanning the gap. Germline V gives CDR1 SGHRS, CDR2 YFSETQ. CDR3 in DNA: TGCGCCAGCAGCTTGGAGGGGGGAAGAGATACGCAGTATTTT. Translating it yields CASSLEGGRDTQYF.

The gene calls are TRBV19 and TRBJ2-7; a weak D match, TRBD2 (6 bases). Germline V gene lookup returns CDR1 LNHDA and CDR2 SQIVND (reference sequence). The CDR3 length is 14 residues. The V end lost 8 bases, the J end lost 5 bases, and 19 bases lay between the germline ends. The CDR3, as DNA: TGTGCCAGTTCCCCGACCGGAGGGGTCAACGAGCAGTACTTC. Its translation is CASSPTGGVNEQYF.

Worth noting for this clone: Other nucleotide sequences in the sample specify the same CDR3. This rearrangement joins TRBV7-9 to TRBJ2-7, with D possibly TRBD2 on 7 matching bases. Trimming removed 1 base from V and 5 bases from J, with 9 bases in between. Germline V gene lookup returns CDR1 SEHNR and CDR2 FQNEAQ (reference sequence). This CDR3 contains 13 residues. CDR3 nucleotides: TGTGCCAGCAGCTTAGAGGGGGGGAACGAGCAGTACTTC. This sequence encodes CASSLEGGNEQYF.

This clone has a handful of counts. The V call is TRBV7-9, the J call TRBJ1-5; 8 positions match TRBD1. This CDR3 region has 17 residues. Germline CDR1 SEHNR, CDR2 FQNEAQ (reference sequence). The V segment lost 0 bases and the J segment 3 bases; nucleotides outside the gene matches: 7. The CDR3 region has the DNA TGTGCCAGCAGCTTAGCGCGGGGGACAGGTCACAATCAGCCCCAGCATTTT. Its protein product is CASSLARGTGHNQPQHF.

In DNA form, the CDR3 reads TGTGCCAGTAGTATTTCGCAGGGGGTTGAGCAGTTCTTC. Translated: CASSISQGVEQFF. This rearrangement joins TRBV19 to TRBJ2-1; 7 bases match TRBD1. This CDR3 is 13 amino acids long. The germline V gene has CDR1 LNHDA and CDR2 SQIVND (reference sequence). The trim removed 3 bases at V and 9 bases at J, leaving 5 bases unmatched.

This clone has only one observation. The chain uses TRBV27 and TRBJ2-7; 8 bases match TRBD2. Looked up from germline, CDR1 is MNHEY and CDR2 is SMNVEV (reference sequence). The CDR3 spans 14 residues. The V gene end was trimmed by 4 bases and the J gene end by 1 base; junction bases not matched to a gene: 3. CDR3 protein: CASSSGGRSYEQYF. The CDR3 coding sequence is TGTGCCAGCAGTTCTGGCGGGAGGTCCTACGAGCAGTACTTC.

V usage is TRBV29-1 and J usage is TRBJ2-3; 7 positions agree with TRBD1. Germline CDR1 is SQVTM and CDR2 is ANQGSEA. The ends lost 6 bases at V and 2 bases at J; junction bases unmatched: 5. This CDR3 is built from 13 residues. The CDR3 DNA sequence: TGCAGCGTCCACGGGACAGACACAGATACGCAGTATTTT. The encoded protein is CSVHGTDTDTQYF.

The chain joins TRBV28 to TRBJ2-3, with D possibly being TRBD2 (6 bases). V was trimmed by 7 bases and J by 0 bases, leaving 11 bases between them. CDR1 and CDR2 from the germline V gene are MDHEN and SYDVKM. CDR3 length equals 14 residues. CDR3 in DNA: TGTGCCAGCACGAGCGGGTGGAGCACAGATACGCAGTATTTT. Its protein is CASTSGWSTDTQYF.

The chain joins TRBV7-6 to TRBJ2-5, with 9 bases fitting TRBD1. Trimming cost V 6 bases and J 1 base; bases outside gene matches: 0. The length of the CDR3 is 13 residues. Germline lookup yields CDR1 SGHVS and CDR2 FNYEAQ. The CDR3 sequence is CASRDRGQETQYF. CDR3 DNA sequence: TGTGCCAGCAGGGACAGGGGCCAAGAGACCCAGTACTTC.

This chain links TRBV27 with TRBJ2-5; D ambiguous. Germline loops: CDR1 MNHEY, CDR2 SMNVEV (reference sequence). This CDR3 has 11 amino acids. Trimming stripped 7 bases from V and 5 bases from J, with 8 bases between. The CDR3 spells CASTLGETQYF. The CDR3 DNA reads TGTGCCAGCACCTTGGGTGAGACCCAGTACTTC.

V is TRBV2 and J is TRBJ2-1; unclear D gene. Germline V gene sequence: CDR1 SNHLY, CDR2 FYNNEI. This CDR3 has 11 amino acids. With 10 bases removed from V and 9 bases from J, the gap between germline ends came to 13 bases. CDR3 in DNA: TGTGCCACCTTATATGGGGTTGAGCAGTTCTTC. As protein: CATLYGVEQFF.

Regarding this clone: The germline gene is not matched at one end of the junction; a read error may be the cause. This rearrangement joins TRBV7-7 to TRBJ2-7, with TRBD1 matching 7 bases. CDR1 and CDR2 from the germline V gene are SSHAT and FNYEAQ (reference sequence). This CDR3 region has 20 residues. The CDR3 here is CASSLAHPGTDGKSSYEQYF. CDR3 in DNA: TGTGCTAGCAGCTTAGCGCATCCCGGGACAGACGGGAAGAGCTCCTACGAGCAGTACTTC.

The CDR3 spells CASSYTPSGRSDTQYF. CDR3 DNA: TGTGCCAGCAGTTACACTCCTAGCGGGAGATCAGATACGCAGTATTTT. The V gene is TRBV6-5, the J gene TRBJ2-3; 10 bases line up with TRBD2. Germline V gene sequence: CDR1 MNHEY, CDR2 SVGAGI. The length of the CDR3 is 16 residues. With V trimmed by 2 bases and J by 4 bases, 6 bases remained unmatched.

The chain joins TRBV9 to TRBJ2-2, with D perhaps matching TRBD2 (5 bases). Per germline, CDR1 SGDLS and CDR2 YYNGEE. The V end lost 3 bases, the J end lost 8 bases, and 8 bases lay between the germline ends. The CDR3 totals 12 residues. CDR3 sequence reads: CASSATSGELFF. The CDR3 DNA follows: TGTGCCAGCAGCGCAACTAGTGGGGAGCTGTTTTTT.

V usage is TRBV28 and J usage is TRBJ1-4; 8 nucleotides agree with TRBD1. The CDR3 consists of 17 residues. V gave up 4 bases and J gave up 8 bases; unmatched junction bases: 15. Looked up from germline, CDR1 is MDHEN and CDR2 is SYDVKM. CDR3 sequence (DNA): TGTGCCAGCAGTTCCGGACAGGGAGTTGGCCTTCGGGAAAAACTGTTTTTT. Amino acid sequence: CASSSGQGVGLREKLFF.

This CDR3 is CASSSRDSGKLFF. CDR3 nucleotide sequence: TGCGCCAGCAGTTCCCGGGACAGCGGAAAACTGTTTTTT. The chain couples TRBV4-1 to TRBJ1-4, with 7 bases matching TRBD1. Germline CDR1 and CDR2: MGHRA and YSYEKL. This CDR3 has 13 residues. J was trimmed by 10 bases and V by 6 bases; bases with no gene match: 8.

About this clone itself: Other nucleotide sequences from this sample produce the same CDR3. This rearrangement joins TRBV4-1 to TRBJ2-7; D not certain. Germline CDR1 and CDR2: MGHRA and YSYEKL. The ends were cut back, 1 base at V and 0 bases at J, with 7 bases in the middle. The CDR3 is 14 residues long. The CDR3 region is CASSQVGRSYEQYF. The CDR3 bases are TGCGCCAGCAGCCAAGTTGGTCGCTCCTACGAGCAGTACTTC.

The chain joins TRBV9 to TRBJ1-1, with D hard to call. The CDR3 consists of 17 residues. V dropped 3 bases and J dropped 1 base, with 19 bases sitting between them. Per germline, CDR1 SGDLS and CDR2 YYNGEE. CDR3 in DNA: TGTGCCAGCAGCGATTCAGTTCAAGGCGGCGCGAACACTGAAGCTTTCTTT. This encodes CASSDSVQGGANTEAFF. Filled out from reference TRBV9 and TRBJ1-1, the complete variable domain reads DSGVTQTPKHLITATGQRVTLRCSPRSGDLSVYWYQQSLDQGLQFLIQYYNGEERAKGNILERFSAQQFPDLHSELNLSSLELGDSALYFCASSDSVQGGANTEAFFGQGTRLTVV.

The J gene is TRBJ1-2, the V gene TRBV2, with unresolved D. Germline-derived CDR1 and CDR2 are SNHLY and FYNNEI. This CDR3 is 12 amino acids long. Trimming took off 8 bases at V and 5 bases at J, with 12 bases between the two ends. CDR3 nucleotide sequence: TGTGCCAGCCGTGGGGAGGTATATGGCTACACCTTC. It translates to CASRGEVYGYTF.

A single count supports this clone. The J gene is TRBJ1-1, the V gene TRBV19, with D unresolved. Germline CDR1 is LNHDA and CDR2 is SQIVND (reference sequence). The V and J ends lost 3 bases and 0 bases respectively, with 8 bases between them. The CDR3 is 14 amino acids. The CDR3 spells CASSMWTVNTEAFF. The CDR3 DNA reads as TGTGCCAGTAGTATGTGGACGGTGAACACTGAAGCTTTCTTT.

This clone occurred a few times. CDR3 loop: CASSSRDRGRDTQYF. In nucleotides, the CDR3 is TGTGCCAGCAGTTCCCGGGACAGGGGAAGAGATACGCAGTATTTT. The chain joins TRBV2 to TRBJ2-3; 10 bases line up with TRBD1. In germline, CDR1 is SNHLY, CDR2 FYNNEI. Trimming at V came to 5 bases and at J to 5 bases, leaving 7 bases not matched to a gene. This CDR3 has 15 residues.